This passage covers 26 T cell receptor beta chains from one sample sequenced in a study of T cells in Graves' hyperthyroidism and ophthalmopathy. RNA transcripts gave rise to amplified TCR beta CDR3 regions. First-round RT-PCR targeting the TCR CDR3 was performed with the HTBI primer set. One entry per CDR3 protein results from TCRdb running MiXCR on the multiplex PCR reads. The sample includes approximately 400,000 distinct CDR3 sequences, 11% to 15% of them seen just once. The sequencing sample was made of blood. The receptors shown here come from a woman in her sixties or seventies with Graves' hyperthyroidism.

This clonotype was detected ten times or more. This chain links TRBV12-3 or TRBV12-4 with TRBJ2-5, with 12 bases fitting TRBD1. V gave up 3 bases and J gave up 5 bases; unmatched junction bases: 7. The CDR3 length is 16 residues. The CDR3 nucleotides read TGTGCCAGCAGTTTGGGGGACAGGGGGCCTCGGGAGACCCAGTACTTC. Its translation is CASSLGDRGPRETQYF.

The chain carries TRBV15 and TRBJ2-7; D ambiguous. V lost 0 bases to trimming and J lost 2 bases, with 8 bases between them. In germline, CDR1 is LNHNV, CDR2 YYDKDF (reference sequence). The CDR3 runs to 14 residues. CDR3 sequence reads: CATSRDLATYEQYF. In nucleotides, the CDR3 is TGTGCCACCAGCAGAGATCTCGCCACCTACGAGCAGTACTTC.

This clonotype was detected ten times or more. The V gene is TRBV27, the J gene TRBJ1-1, with a tentative D call TRBD1 (5 bases). V lost 4 bases to trimming and J lost 0 bases, with 12 bases between them. The CDR3 is 15 amino acids. Germline lookup yields CDR1 MNHEY and CDR2 SMNVEV (reference sequence). CDR3 bases: TGTGCCAGCAGTTCCACCCGGGGGGTGAACACTGAAGCTTTCTTT. Its translation is CASSSTRGVNTEAFF.

This clonotype was picked up many times. The chain employs TRBV27 and TRBJ2-1; possible D gene TRBD2, 5 bases. CDR1 and CDR2 from the germline V gene are MNHEY and SMNVEV (reference sequence). Trimming cost V 6 bases and J 8 bases, with 14 bases left between them. This CDR3 has 13 residues. The CDR3: CASRSGSSDEQFF. As DNA, the CDR3 is TGTGCCAGCAGATCTGGGAGTAGCGATGAGCAGTTCTTC.

This clonotype appeared many times. This chain joins TRBV7-8 and TRBJ1-1, with D possibly being TRBD1 (5 bases). The germline gives CDR1 SGHVS, CDR2 FQNEAQ. There are 14 residues in the CDR3. V dropped 1 base and J dropped 3 bases, with 9 bases sitting between them. The CDR3 here is CASSLEQDYTEAFF. The CDR3 DNA is TGTGCCAGCAGCTTAGAACAGGACTACACTGAAGCTTTCTTT.

Many counts were recorded for this clonotype. This chain connects TRBV29-1 to TRBJ2-5; 7 bases fit TRBD1. The germline V gene has CDR1 SQVTM and CDR2 ANQGSEA. V gave up 7 bases and J gave up 3 bases; unmatched junction bases: 11. This CDR3 has 14 residues. CDR3 region: CSDIAGGVKETQYF. Here the CDR3 DNA reads TGCAGCGATATAGCAGGGGGTGTGAAAGAGACCCAGTACTTC.

This clonotype was observed a few times. V gene TRBV19 combines with J gene TRBJ1-2; D not certain. In germline, CDR1 is LNHDA, CDR2 SQIVND (reference sequence). V was clipped by 0 bases and J by 6 bases, with 2 bases between them. This CDR3 has 11 amino acids. CDR3 sequence: CASSIEDGYTF. For the CDR3, the DNA is TGTGCCAGTAGTATAGAAGATGGCTACACCTTC.

At least ten counts were recorded for this clonotype. The chain employs TRBV28 and TRBJ2-2; TRBD1 matches at 7 bases. CDR1 and CDR2 (germline): MDHEN, SYDVKM. V gave up 5 bases and J gave up 7 bases; unmatched junction bases: 16. The CDR3 totals 17 residues. CDR3 residues: CASSPLSDRAVVGELFF. CDR3 DNA sequence: TGTGCCAGCAGTCCACTATCCGACAGGGCGGTGGTCGGGGAGCTGTTTTTT.

This clonotype was counted many times. The rearrangement uses TRBV11-3 and TRBJ2-2, with 7 bases fitting TRBD2. Germline loops: CDR1 SGHNT, CDR2 YENEEA. The J segment lost 4 bases and the V segment lost 1 base, leaving 6 bases of the junction unmatched. The CDR3 extends over 16 amino acids. The CDR3 coding sequence is TGTGCCAGCAGCTTAGTGGTAGCGGGCTCCACCGGGGAGCTGTTTTTT. Protein product: CASSLVVAGSTGELFF.

This clonotype was detected ten times or more. This rearrangement joins TRBV12-3 or TRBV12-4 to TRBJ2-7; tentatively, D is TRBD2 (6 bases). Trimming removed 1 base at V and 0 bases at J, with 13 bases between. This CDR3 is 16 amino acids long. The CDR3 nucleotides are TGTGCCAGCAGTTTAGGGGACTGGGGAACCTCCTACGAGCAGTACTTC. Its protein product is CASSLGDWGTSYEQYF.

The J gene is TRBJ2-5, the V gene TRBV7-9, with D perhaps being TRBD1 or TRBD2 (5 bases each). V lost 5 bases, J lost 2 bases, and 9 bases lay in between. Germline CDR1 is SEHNR and CDR2 is FQNEAQ (reference sequence). CDR3 length: 13 amino acids. CDR3: CASSHGAQETQYF. The CDR3 region has the DNA TGTGCCAGCAGCCACGGGGCACAAGAGACCCAGTACTTC.

This clonotype came up many times. This chain joins TRBV20-1 and TRBJ1-2, with D unclear. This CDR3 has 13 amino acids. From germline, CDR1 is DFQATT and CDR2 SNEGSKA (reference sequence). Trimming removed 5 bases from V and 0 bases from J, with 10 bases in between. This chain's CDR3 is CSAPHPTNYGYTF. CDR3 nucleotides: TGCAGTGCTCCTCACCCCACTAACTATGGCTACACCTTC.

This clonotype was recorded at least ten times. In DNA form, the CDR3 reads TGTGCCAGCAGCCGACTGCGGGGACCCAAGACCCAGTACTTC. Translated, it gives CASSRLRGPKTQYF. The V gene is TRBV11-2, the J gene TRBJ2-5; D may be TRBD2 (6 bases). The CDR3 extends over 14 amino acids. Trimming removed 5 bases at V and 6 bases at J, with 16 bases between. Germline V gene data show CDR1 as SGHAT and CDR2 as FQNNGV.

This clonotype was seen a handful of times. In nucleotides, the CDR3 is TGTGCCAGCTCACCACCGGCCAGCCCCCGGGGAAACATTCAGTACTTC. Translation: CASSPPASPRGNIQYF. V is TRBV18 and J is TRBJ2-4; D might be TRBD2 (5 bases). The ends were cut back, 0 bases at V and 6 bases at J, with 15 bases in the middle. CDR3 size: 16 residues. Germline V gives CDR1 KGHSH, CDR2 LQKENI.

This clonotype was seen many times. V is TRBV24-1 and J is TRBJ2-3; D assignment may be TRBD1 or TRBD2 (6 bases each). The CDR3 contains 18 residues. Germline V gene sequence: CDR1 KGHDR, CDR2 SFDVKD. The V gene lost 2 bases and the J gene lost 0 bases, with 17 bases spanning the gap. The CDR3: CATSDSGHLEGSTDTQYF. Here the CDR3 DNA reads TGTGCCACCAGTGATTCGGGACACCTGGAGGGAAGCACAGATACGCAGTATTTT.

This clonotype has a count of ten or more. The chain is built from TRBV11-2 and TRBJ2-3; TRBD2 matches at 7 bases. V trimming: 1 base; J trimming: 0 bases; junction bases outside the gene matches: 10. This CDR3 is built from 18 residues. CDR1 is SGHAT and CDR2 is FQNNGV in the germline V gene. CDR3 nucleotides: TGTGCCAGCAGCTTAGGCCTAGCGGAGTCACGGAGCACAGATACGCAGTATTTT. This sequence encodes CASSLGLAESRSTDTQYF.

This rearrangement joins TRBV19 to TRBJ1-2; D is unresolved. This CDR3 region has 16 residues. Germline V gene lookup returns CDR1 LNHDA and CDR2 SQIVND (reference sequence). V lost 5 bases, J lost 1 base, and 17 bases lay in between. CDR3 amino acids: CASSSPHFRINYGYTF. As DNA, the CDR3 is TGTGCCAGTAGTTCTCCCCATTTTCGGATTAACTATGGCTACACCTTC.

This chain links TRBV19 with TRBJ2-5; 9 positions agree with TRBD2. CDR3 length: 16 amino acids. The ends lost 4 bases at V and 4 bases at J; junction bases unmatched: 10. Germline CDR1 LNHDA, CDR2 SQIVND (reference sequence). The CDR3 DNA reads as TGTGCCAGTAGTACAGACCTTAGCGGGAGCGGAGAGACCCAGTACTTC. Translation: CASSTDLSGSGETQYF.

The chain carries TRBV5-1 and TRBJ1-1; tentative D call: TRBD1 (6 bases). V was trimmed by 0 bases and J by 7 bases, leaving 13 bases between them. CDR1 and CDR2 from the germline V gene are SGHRS and YFSETQ. The CDR3 sequence is 14 residues long. The CDR3 DNA follows: TGCGCCAGCAGCTTGGAAAGGGAGGGGGGTGAAGCTTTCTTT. It specifies CASSLEREGGEAFF.

This clonotype was recorded many times. This chain connects TRBV11-3 to TRBJ2-3, with unresolved D. This CDR3 contains 15 residues. Germline V gives CDR1 SGHNT, CDR2 YENEEA. Trimming left V 5 bases short and J 0 bases short, with 12 bases between. CDR3 nucleotide sequence: TGTGCCAGCAGCCCCCCCGGGCGTAGCACAGATACGCAGTATTTT. It encodes CASSPPGRSTDTQYF.

The J gene is TRBJ2-1, the V gene TRBV20-1; 7 bases are a match to TRBD2. The junction had 17 bases not matched to a gene; V was cut back by 5 bases and J by 7 bases. Germline values: CDR1 DFQATT, CDR2 SNEGSKA (reference sequence). This CDR3 contains 16 residues. CDR3 region: CSAPDKSGGRGNEQFF. For the CDR3, the DNA is TGCAGTGCTCCAGATAAATCGGGGGGTAGGGGTAATGAGCAGTTCTTC.

The sample holds many counts of this clonotype. V gene TRBV29-1 combines with J gene TRBJ2-3, with 7 bases fitting TRBD1. The CDR3 runs 14 residues. V lost 4 bases and J lost 0; bases outside the gene matches: 4. CDR1 is SQVTM and CDR2 is ANQGSEA in the germline V gene. The CDR3 DNA reads TGCAGCGTTGTAACAGGGGCGAGCACAGATACGCAGTATTTT. Its protein product is CSVVTGASTDTQYF.

This clonotype was recorded many times. The chain employs TRBV2 and TRBJ2-5; D uncertain. Germline V gives CDR1 SNHLY, CDR2 FYNNEI. CDR3 length equals 14 residues. The ends were cut back, 2 bases at V and 3 bases at J, with 10 bases in the middle. In nucleotides, the CDR3 is TGTGCCAGCAGTGAACGGGCAGTGAAAGAGACCCAGTACTTC. This codes for CASSERAVKETQYF.

The chain couples TRBV28 to TRBJ1-1, with D unclear. Germline V gene sequence: CDR1 MDHEN, CDR2 SYDVKM. V dropped 4 bases and J dropped 4 bases, with 10 bases sitting between them. The CDR3 has 13 amino acids. CDR3 sequence reads: CASSSGVGTEAFF. Here the CDR3 DNA reads TGTGCCAGCAGTTCTGGGGTTGGCACTGAAGCTTTCTTT.

This clonotype showed up many times. V and J are TRBV13 and TRBJ2-5, with TRBD1 as a possible D gene (5 bases). The CDR3 length is 15 residues. V was clipped by 0 bases and J by 3 bases, with 11 bases between them. CDR1 is PRHDT and CDR2 is FYEKMQ in the germline V gene (reference sequence). The CDR3: CASSLGATEKETQYF. CDR3 coding DNA: TGTGCCAGCAGCTTAGGGGCGACAGAAAAAGAGACCCAGTACTTC.

In this sample, this clonotype turned up many times. The chain is built from TRBV4-2 and TRBJ2-5; TRBD1 matches at 8 bases. The V gene's germline CDR1 is LGHNA and CDR2 YNFKEQ. This CDR3 has 16 residues. V shed 0 bases, J shed 5 bases, and the junction held 8 bases outside the gene matches. CDR3 coding DNA: TGTGCCAGCAGCCAAGAAAGGGCAGGGGGCTTGGAGACCCAGTACTTC. As protein: CASSQERAGGLETQYF.